This TCR beta chain stems from a study of blood T cell repertoires in COVID-19. In the study overall: Italy, Spain and the United States were the sources of the convalescent and acute COVID-19 samples. In each case, the material was cDNA or gDNA derived from T cells, B-cell-depleted T cells, or PBMCs.

Between the trimmed V and J ends, which lost 4 bases and 3 bases, there was a span of 10 bases. This CDR3 region has 13 residues. Source study methods: It was from reference gene primer amplification that nucleated cell counts were estimated. The table came from immunoSEQ multiplex PCR; TCRdb's copy has only in-frame clones and leaves some out. V, J and clone size are taken as reported in that table, and D and trimming were inferred from the DNA itself. Seen here are about 140,000 clones, around 86% observed once, and the top ten hold less than 5%. The sample was peripheral blood. The sequence derives from a woman of 80 years or more with acute or convalescent COVID-19. This rearrangement joins TRBV5-3 to TRBJ2-5, with D possibly matching TRBD2 (6 bases). TRBV5-3 is labeled an ORF, and its function is uncertain. CDR3 region: CARSGGTKETQYF. In nucleotides, the CDR3 is TGTGCCAGAAGCGGAGGGACGAAAGAGACCCAGTACTTC.